This T cell receptor beta chain originates from a study of human T cells and chemical hapten exposure. Study overall: An approximately 2 cm by approximately 2 cm inner upper arm patch received 2% DPC for sensitization.

This clonotype was picked up a small number of times. This CDR3 is built from 14 residues. V was shortened by 1 base and J by 8 bases, with 9 bases between the two germline ends. Looked up from germline, CDR1 is SGHTA and CDR2 is FQGNSA. As processed by the authors: A typical sample had 75,000 to 100,000 TCRs, with about 23,224 to 700,000 overall. TCRdb re-called the RACE reads through MiXCR, storing one row per CDR3 protein. These V and J calls rely on TCRdb rather than the paper's analysis. The data hold approximately 90,000 distinct CDR3 sequences, with about 28% observed a single time. Sample time point: patch test 3, about 24 weeks after DPC sensitization. The treatment denotes: therapeutic diphenylcyclopropenone sensitization with weekly scalp DPC. Donors, patients with alopecia ranging from 18 to 70 years old and judged suitable for DPC, provided samples.

The genes are TRBV7-2 and TRBJ1-6, with D possibly matching TRBD1 (5 bases). The source material was whole blood, sampled in connection with sensitization to the hapten diphenylcyclopropenone (DPC). The clonotype comes from a man aged 40-49 years with alopecia areata. Some clones in this sample may be carry-over from other donors' samples. The CDR3 bases are TGTGCCAGCAGCTTAGTTGTCAGGGATTCACCCCTCCACTTT. Amino acids: CASSLVVRDSPLHF. The whole variable domain, filled in from reference TRBV7-2 and TRBJ1-6, reads GAGVSQSPSNKVTEKGKDVELRCDPISGHTALYWYRQSLGQGLEFLIYFQGNSAPDKSGLPSDRFSAERTGGSVSTLTIQRTQQEDSAVYLCASSLVVRDSPLHFGNGTRLTVT.